A single sample gave rise to the 13 T cell receptor beta chains below, sequenced in a study of T cell responses to AZD1222 COVID-19 vaccine (dated by TCRdb to about 2021). The library was made by the immunoSEQ multiplex PCR assay. In TCRdb, the immuneACCESS table is reduced to in-frame sequences with V and J assigned. These tables do not hold every clone; where another copy was compared, an unresolved V gene accounts for under half, and the others remain unexplained. This sample lists 120,000 or so clones; 92% were detected once. 14% of the sample is in the top ten clones. What the time point label conveys for this sample: baseline before first vaccination. Here the sequenced sample was peripheral blood, taken on day 0 of AZD1222 vaccination. These receptors came from an adult in good health.

CDR3 region: CASSPALRGQPQHF. The CDR3 region has the DNA TGTGCCAGCAGCCCGGCCCTCAGGGGTCAGCCCCAGCATTTT. This chain joins TRBV7-9 and TRBJ1-5, with D possibly matching TRBD1 (6 bases). Between the trimmed V and J ends, which lost 5 bases and 6 bases, there was a span of 14 bases. From germline, CDR1 is SEHNR and CDR2 FQNEAQ (reference sequence). This CDR3 is built from 14 residues. Supplemented by reference TRBV7-9 and TRBJ1-5, the full variable domain reads DTGVSQNPRHKITKRGQNVTFRCDPISEHNRLYWYRQTLGQGPEFLTYFQNEAQLEKSRLLSDRFSAERPKGSFSTLEIQRTEQGDSAMYLCASSPALRGQPQHFGDGTRLSIL.

In this sample, this clone turned up once. The genes are TRBV27 and TRBJ2-1, with TRBD2 identical over 7 bases. The CDR3 length is 16 residues. J gave up 2 bases and V 8 bases, and 12 bases lay outside the gene matches. Germline V gene data show CDR1 as MNHEY and CDR2 as SMNVEV (reference sequence). The CDR3 nucleotides read TGTGCCAGCCCTATCGGTCAGCGGGGAACCTACAATGAGCAGTTCTTC. Encoded protein: CASPIGQRGTYNEQFF.

The chain carries TRBV10-1 and TRBJ2-3, with D unresolved. CDR3 length: 13 residues. V was cut by 2 bases and J by 5 bases, with 8 bases left in between. Germline V gene data show CDR1 as WNHNN and CDR2 as SYGVQD (reference sequence). CDR3 nucleotide sequence: TGCGCCAGCAGTGAGGTTGTAGGAGATACGCAGTATTTT. Amino acid sequence: CASSEVVGDTQYF.

The chain employs TRBV7-2 and TRBJ1-3; 8 bases fit TRBD1. This CDR3 spans 16 amino acids. Germline CDR1 SGHTA, CDR2 FQGNSA. Unmatched junction bases numbered 7, after V lost 1 base and J lost 5 bases. The CDR3 here is CASSLGTGTFRNTIYF. The DNA of the CDR3 is TGTGCCAGCAGCTTAGGGACAGGGACGTTCCGAAACACCATATATTTT. Based on the CDR3 plus reference TRBV7-2 and TRBJ1-3, the full variable domain is GAGVSQSPSNKVTEKGKDVELRCDPISGHTALYWYRQSLGQGLEFLIYFQGNSAPDKSGLPSDRFSAERTGGSVSTLTIQRTQQEDSAVYLCASSLGTGTFRNTIYFGEGSWLTVV.

The chain employs TRBV10-3 and TRBJ2-6; maybe TRBD1 (5 bases). Trimming pared 0 bases from V and 0 bases from J, leaving 6 bases between. The CDR3 totals 16 residues. CDR1 and CDR2 (germline): ENHRY, SYGVKD. In DNA, the CDR3 is TGTGCCATCAGTGAGTCCGGACACTCTGGGGCCAACGTCCTGACTTTC. Translation: CAISESGHSGANVLTF.

CDR3 in amino acids: CASSRSAVLGNQPQHF. The CDR3 DNA follows: TGTGCCAGCTCACGGAGCGCGGTATTAGGCAATCAGCCCCAGCATTTT. The chain has TRBV18 and TRBJ1-5; D uncertain. Trimming pared 4 bases from V and 2 bases from J, leaving 15 bases between. The CDR3 is 16 amino acids. CDR1 is KGHSH, CDR2 LQKENI, per germline.

The V and J genes are TRBV18 and TRBJ1-1; 12 bases fit TRBD1. V shed 1 base and J 0 bases; nucleotides not matched to a gene: 18. The germline V gene encodes CDR1 KGHSH and CDR2 LQKENI. The CDR3 consists of 22 residues. The CDR3 loop is CASSPRRRAGQGARVVNTEAFF. The CDR3, as DNA: TGTGCCAGCTCACCACGACGTCGGGCGGGACAGGGGGCGAGGGTGGTGAACACTGAAGCTTTCTTT.

The chain recombines TRBV25-1 with TRBJ2-7, with D tentatively TRBD1 (6 bases). CDR1 MGHDK and CDR2 SYGVNS come from the germline V gene. The CDR3 contains 14 residues. Trimming pared 6 bases from V and 4 bases from J, leaving 16 bases between. CDR3 sequence: CASRGQGLTYEQYF. The CDR3 coding sequence is TGTGCCAGCAGAGGGCAGGGGTTAACGTACGAGCAGTACTTC.

The rearrangement links TRBV28 to TRBJ1-2, with a weak D call TRBD1 (5 bases). Trimming pared 3 bases from V and 4 bases from J, leaving 12 bases between. Germline V gene data show CDR1 as MDHEN and CDR2 as SYDVKM. This CDR3 comprises 14 residues. The CDR3 nucleotides read TGTGCCAGCAGTTTGGGTATGGGGGGCTATGGCTACACCTTC. Amino acid sequence: CASSLGMGGYGYTF.

The J gene is TRBJ2-7, the V gene TRBV5-1; the D gene could be TRBD1 or TRBD2 (5 bases each). The germline V gene has CDR1 SGHRS and CDR2 YFSETQ. This CDR3 is 13 amino acids long. The CDR3 bases are TGCTCAAGCAGGCCAGGGAGATCCTACGAGCAGTACTTC. Encoded protein: CSSRPGRSYEQYF.

V gene TRBV5-4 combines with J gene TRBJ2-5; 14 nucleotides match TRBD2. V lost 4 bases and J lost 5; bases outside the gene matches: 7. From germline, CDR1 is SGHNT and CDR2 YYREEE (reference sequence). This CDR3 spans 16 amino acids. The CDR3 DNA reads as TGTGCCAGCAGCCATCTGACTAGCGGGAGGGTGGAGACCCAGTACTTC. Translating gives CASSHLTSGRVETQYF.

On this clone itself: Distinct nucleotide sequences in the sample also encode this CDR3. V and J are TRBV9 and TRBJ1-2, with D unclear. The ends were cut back, 3 bases at V and 2 bases at J, with 2 bases in the middle. CDR3 length: 11 amino acids. Per the germline V gene, CDR1 is SGDLS and CDR2 is YYNGEE. CDR3 in amino acids: CASSANYGYTF. The CDR3 DNA is TGTGCCAGCAGCGCGAACTATGGCTACACCTTC. Using reference TRBV9 and TRBJ1-2 for the parts outside the CDR3, the full variable domain is DSGVTQTPKHLITATGQRVTLRCSPRSGDLSVYWYQQSLDQGLQFLIQYYNGEERAKGNILERFSAQQFPDLHSELNLSSLELGDSALYFCASSANYGYTFGSGTRLTVV.

The chain recombines TRBV4-3 with TRBJ2-5, with D perhaps TRBD1 (6 bases). Between the trimmed V and J ends, which lost 0 bases and 5 bases, there was a span of 19 bases. Germline V gene lookup returns CDR1 LGHNA and CDR2 YSLEER. CDR3 size: 17 residues. The chain's CDR3 is CASSQDVVGSGEETQYF. The DNA of the CDR3 is TGCGCCAGCAGCCAAGATGTCGTTGGGTCAGGGGAGGAGACCCAGTACTTC.